These 13 T cell receptor beta chains were all obtained from the same sample, sequenced in a study of blood T cells in healthy people across ages (dated by TCRdb to 2013 to 2016). The library came from 5' RACE. Sequencing took place on an Illumina HiSeq 2500. The second PCR ran for roughly 7 to 11 cycles and used a J-beta primer mix along with a sample-barcoded 5' primer. The raw public reads went through TCRdb reprocessing: fastp at Q25, MiXCR clone calling, in-frame beta chains kept. Rows with a matching CDR3 protein are joined into one entry that keeps the most common DNA and genes. This sample holds over 1,500,000 distinct CDR3 sequences; around half were observed only once. The ten largest clones represent roughly 2% of the sample. The material sequenced was blood. These receptors came from a woman between 40 and 50 years old in good health.

This clonotype was seen repeatedly, ten times or more. The chain couples TRBV7-2 to TRBJ2-1; 7 bases line up with TRBD1. Germline CDR1 and CDR2: SGHTA and FQGNSA. The J segment lost 6 bases and the V segment lost 1 base, leaving 3 bases of the junction unmatched. The CDR3 has 14 residues. Here the CDR3 DNA reads TGTGCCAGCAGCTTAGGGACAGGCCCCAATGAGCAGTTCTTC. This sequence encodes CASSLGTGPNEQFF.

This clonotype was seen a single time. The gene calls are TRBV12-3 or TRBV12-4 and TRBJ1-5; tentative D call: TRBD1 (6 bases). The V end was cut by 4 bases, the J end by 9 bases, with 13 bases between. The CDR3 length is 13 residues. The CDR3 sequence is CASSSVGGGPQHF. The CDR3 coding sequence is TGTGCCAGCAGTTCCGTAGGAGGGGGGCCCCAGCATTTT.

This clonotype appeared a few times. The gene calls are TRBV2 and TRBJ2-3; possible D gene TRBD1, 5 bases. Trimming took off 6 bases at V and 2 bases at J, with 12 bases between the two ends. CDR1 and CDR2 (germline): SNHLY, FYNNEI. The CDR3 is 14 amino acids. CDR3 loop: CASRQVPNTDTQYF. The CDR3 DNA reads TGTGCCAGCAGACAGGTGCCGAACACAGATACGCAGTATTTT.

This clonotype was observed a few times. This chain joins TRBV28 and TRBJ2-5; D is unclear. The germline V and J ends were trimmed by 5 bases and 0 bases, with 13 bases remaining between them. Germline CDR1 is MDHEN and CDR2 is SYDVKM. The CDR3 spans 15 residues. The CDR3 reads CASSPVRVYQETQYF. The CDR3 DNA sequence: TGTGCCAGCAGTCCCGTTCGGGTGTACCAAGAGACCCAGTACTTC.

This clonotype showed up just a few times. V is TRBV20-1 and J is TRBJ2-1, with 11 bases fitting TRBD2. Germline loops: CDR1 DFQATT, CDR2 SNEGSKA (reference sequence). The V segment lost 6 bases and the J segment 3 bases; nucleotides outside the gene matches: 4. The CDR3 is 14 residues long. CDR3 nucleotide sequence: TGCAGTGCGCAGGGACTAGCGGACTACAATGAGCAGTTCTTC. It is translated as CSAQGLADYNEQFF.

The chain uses TRBV5-1 and TRBJ2-5; 7 bases match TRBD1. V shed 0 bases, J shed 5 bases, and the junction held 7 bases outside the gene matches. This CDR3 region has 15 residues. CDR1 and CDR2 (germline): SGHRS, YFSETQ. In nucleotides, the CDR3 is TGCGCCAGCAGCTTGGCCGGGACAGTGCGGGAGACCCAGTACTTC. This encodes CASSLAGTVRETQYF.

The chain uses TRBV9 and TRBJ2-5; possibly TRBD1 for D (6 bases). The CDR3 has 15 residues. Germline-derived CDR1 and CDR2 are SGDLS and YYNGEE. Deletions cut 0 bases from V and 5 bases from J, with 14 bases between. The CDR3 region is CASSVGGLPGETQYF. The CDR3, as DNA: TGTGCCAGCAGCGTAGGGGGGCTGCCCGGGGAGACCCAGTACTTC.

This clonotype was detected a few times. This sequence joins TRBV27 and TRBJ1-1; tentatively, D is TRBD1 (5 bases). With 9 bases removed from V and 5 bases from J, the gap between germline ends came to 19 bases. Germline V gives CDR1 MNHEY, CDR2 SMNVEV (reference sequence). The CDR3 is made up of 14 amino acids. CDR3 protein: CASSARGTYTEAFF. The CDR3 bases are TGTGCCAGTAGTGCAAGGGGCACTTATACTGAAGCTTTCTTT.

The V call is TRBV7-2, the J call TRBJ1-6; tentative D call: TRBD1 (6 bases). V was shortened by 1 base and J by 15 bases, with 13 bases between the two germline ends. The CDR3 is made up of 13 amino acids. From germline, CDR1 is SGHTA and CDR2 FQGNSA. The CDR3 DNA reads TGTGCCAGCAGCTTAGGGGGGCAGGGCGTCCTCCACTTT. This codes for CASSLGGQGVLHF.

This clonotype showed up just a few times. The rearrangement links TRBV28 to TRBJ2-1, with no clear D. V was cut by 6 bases and J by 12 bases, with 15 bases left in between. This CDR3 contains 12 residues. Germline assignment: CDR1 MDHEN and CDR2 SYDVKM. The DNA of the CDR3 is TGTGCCAGCAGGGCCGTTATTAGTCGGCAGTTCTTC. It translates to CASRAVISRQFF.

The CDR3 here is CASSQDRTSGGDTQYF. The CDR3 coding sequence is TGCGCCAGCAGCCAAGATAGGACTAGCGGTGGAGATACGCAGTATTTT. The chain links TRBV4-1 to TRBJ2-3, with 10 bases aligning to TRBD2. J lost 5 bases, V lost 0 bases, and 5 bases had no gene match. There are 16 residues in the CDR3. Looked up from germline, CDR1 is MGHRA and CDR2 is YSYEKL.

The chain combines TRBV5-1 with TRBJ2-1; tentative D call: TRBD2 (7 bases). V dropped 1 base and J dropped 5 bases, with 16 bases sitting between them. Germline V gene data show CDR1 as SGHRS and CDR2 as YFSETQ. This CDR3 has 16 amino acids. DNA for the CDR3: TGCGCCAGCAGCTTGTACGATCGGGGGGCCGACAATGAGCAGTTCTTC. Translating it yields CASSLYDRGADNEQFF.

This clonotype was counted between two and nine times. The chain recombines TRBV20-1 with TRBJ2-3; D uncertain. The CDR3 totals 11 residues. CDR1 and CDR2 (germline): DFQATT, SNEGSKA (reference sequence). V lost 8 bases and J 3 bases, leaving 9 bases between the germline ends. The CDR3 bases are TGCAGTTTGGTGGGGACAGATACGCAGTATTTT. Residues: CSLVGTDTQYF.